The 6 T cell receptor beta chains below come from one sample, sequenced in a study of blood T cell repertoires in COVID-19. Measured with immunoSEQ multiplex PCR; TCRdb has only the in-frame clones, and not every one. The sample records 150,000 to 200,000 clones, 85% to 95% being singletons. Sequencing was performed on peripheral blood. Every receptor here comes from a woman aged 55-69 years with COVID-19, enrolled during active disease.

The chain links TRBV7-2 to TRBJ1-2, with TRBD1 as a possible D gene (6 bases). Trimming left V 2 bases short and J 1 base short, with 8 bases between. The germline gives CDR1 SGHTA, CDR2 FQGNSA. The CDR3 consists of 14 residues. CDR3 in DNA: TGTGCCAGCAGCTTAAGACAGGATAACTATGGCTACACCTTC. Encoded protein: CASSLRQDNYGYTF.

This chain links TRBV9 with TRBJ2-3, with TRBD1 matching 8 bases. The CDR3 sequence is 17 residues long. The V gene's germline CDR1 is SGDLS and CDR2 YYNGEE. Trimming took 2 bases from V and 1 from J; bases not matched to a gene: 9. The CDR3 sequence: CASSVKSQGAGTDTQYF. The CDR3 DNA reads TGTGCCAGCAGCGTTAAGTCCCAGGGGGCTGGCACAGATACGCAGTATTTT.

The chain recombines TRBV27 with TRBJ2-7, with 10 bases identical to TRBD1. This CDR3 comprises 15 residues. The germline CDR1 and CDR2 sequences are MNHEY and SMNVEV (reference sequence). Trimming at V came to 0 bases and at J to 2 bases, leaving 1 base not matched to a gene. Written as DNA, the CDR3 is TGTGCCAGCAGTTTATCCGGACAGGGGGCCTACGAGCAGTACTTC. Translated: CASSLSGQGAYEQYF.

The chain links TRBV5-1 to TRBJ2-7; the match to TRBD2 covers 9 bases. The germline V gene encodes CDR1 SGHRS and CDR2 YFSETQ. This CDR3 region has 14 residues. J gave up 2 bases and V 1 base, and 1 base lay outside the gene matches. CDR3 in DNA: TGCGCCAGCAGCTTGAGCGGGGGGACCTACGAGCAGTACTTC. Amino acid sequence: CASSLSGGTYEQYF.

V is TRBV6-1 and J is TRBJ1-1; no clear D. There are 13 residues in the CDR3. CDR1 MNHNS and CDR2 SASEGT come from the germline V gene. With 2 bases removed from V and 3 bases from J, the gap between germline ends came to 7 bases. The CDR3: CASSELRDTEAFF. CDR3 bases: TGTGCCAGCAGTGAACTGAGGGACACTGAAGCTTTCTTT.

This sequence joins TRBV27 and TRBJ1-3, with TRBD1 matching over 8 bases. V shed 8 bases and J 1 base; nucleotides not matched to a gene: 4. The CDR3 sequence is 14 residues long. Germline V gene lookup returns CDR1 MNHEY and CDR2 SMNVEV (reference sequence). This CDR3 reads CASRRGPSGNTIYF. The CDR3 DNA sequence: TGTGCCAGCCGCAGGGGGCCATCTGGAAACACCATATATTTT.